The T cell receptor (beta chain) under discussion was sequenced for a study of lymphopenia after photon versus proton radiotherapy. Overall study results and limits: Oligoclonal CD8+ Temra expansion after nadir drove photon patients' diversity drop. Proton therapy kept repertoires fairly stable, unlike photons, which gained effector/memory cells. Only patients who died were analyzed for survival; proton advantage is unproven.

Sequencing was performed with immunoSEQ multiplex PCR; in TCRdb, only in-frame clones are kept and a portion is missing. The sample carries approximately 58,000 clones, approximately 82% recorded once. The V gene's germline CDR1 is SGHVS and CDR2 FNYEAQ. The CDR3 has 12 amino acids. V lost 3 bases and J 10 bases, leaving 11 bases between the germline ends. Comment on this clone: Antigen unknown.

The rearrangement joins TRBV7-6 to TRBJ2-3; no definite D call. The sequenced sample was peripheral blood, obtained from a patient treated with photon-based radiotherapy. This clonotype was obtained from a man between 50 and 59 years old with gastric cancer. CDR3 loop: CASSLDEYSQYF. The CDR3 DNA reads TGTGCCAGCAGCTTGGATGAGTATTCGCAGTATTTT. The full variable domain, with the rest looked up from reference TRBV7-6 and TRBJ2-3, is GAGVSQSPRYKVTKRGQDVALRCDPISGHVSLYWYRQALGQGPEFLTYFNYEAQQDKSGLPNDRFSAERPEGSISTLTIQRTEQRDSAMYRCASSLDEYSQYFGPGTRLTVL.